Only one count was recorded for the clone carrying this T cell receptor (beta chain). In the study's own analysis: Reference gene primer amplification gave nucleated cell count estimates. Produced via immunoSEQ multiplex PCR; TCRdb's table is partial and in-frame only. Clone size and V and J calls were adopted from that table, with D and trimming inferred from the DNA. Here the sample spans 100,000 or so clones, about 93% being singletons. This CDR3 comprises 12 residues. Germline loops: CDR1 MGHRA, CDR2 YSYEKL. The V end lost 0 bases, the J end lost 10 bases, and 7 bases lay between the germline ends. This record belongs to a study of blood T cell repertoires in COVID-19. Background on the study: Samples came from the United States, Italy and Spain, spanning acute and convalescent COVID-19. Sample material is recorded as cDNA or gDNA derived from T cells, B-cell-depleted T cells, or PBMCs.

This chain joins TRBV4-1 and TRBJ2-1; D uncertain. The sample was peripheral blood. This TCR derives from a woman aged 45-65 years in a cohort sampled during active COVID-19. The CDR3 region is CASSQDLGEQFF. CDR3 nucleotide sequence: TGCGCCAGCAGCCAAGATCTGGGCGAGCAGTTCTTC.